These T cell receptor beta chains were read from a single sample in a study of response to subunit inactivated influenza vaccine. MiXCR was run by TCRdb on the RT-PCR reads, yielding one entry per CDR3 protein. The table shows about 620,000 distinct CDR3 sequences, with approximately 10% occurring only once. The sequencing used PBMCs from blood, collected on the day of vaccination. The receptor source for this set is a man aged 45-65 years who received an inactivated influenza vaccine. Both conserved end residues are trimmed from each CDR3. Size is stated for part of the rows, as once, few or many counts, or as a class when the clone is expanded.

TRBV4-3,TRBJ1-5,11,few,ASSQEAGQPQH
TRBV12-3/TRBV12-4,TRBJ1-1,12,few,ASSLGWGSTEAF
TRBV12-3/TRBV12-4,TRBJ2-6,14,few,ASSWGGGSGANVLT
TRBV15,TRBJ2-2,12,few,ATNLRGNTGELF
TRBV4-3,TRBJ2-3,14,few,ASSQVSSGGPDTQY
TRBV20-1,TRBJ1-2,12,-,SAGSGVGSYGYT
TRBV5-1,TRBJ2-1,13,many,ASSPARTGNNEQF
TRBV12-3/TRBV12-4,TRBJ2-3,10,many,ASKTGPDTQY
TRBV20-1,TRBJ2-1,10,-,SVSMRGDEQF
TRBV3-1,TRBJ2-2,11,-,ASSRQEAGELF
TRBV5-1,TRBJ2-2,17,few,ASSLAPAGGQGSTGELF
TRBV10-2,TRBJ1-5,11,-,ASSEQGGQPQH
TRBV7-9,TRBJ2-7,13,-,ASSPPGLAGVEQY
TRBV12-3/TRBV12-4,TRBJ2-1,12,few,ASSFQAASKEQF
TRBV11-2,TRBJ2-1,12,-,ASSLVQGLDEQF
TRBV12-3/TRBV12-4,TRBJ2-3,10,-,ASRTNTDTQY
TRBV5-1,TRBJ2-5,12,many,ASSPGLIKETQY
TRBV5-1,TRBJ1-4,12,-,ASSIGGADEKLF
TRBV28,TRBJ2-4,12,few,ASTSASTKNIQY
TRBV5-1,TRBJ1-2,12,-,ASSLGGQGHGYT
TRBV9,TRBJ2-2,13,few,ASSEGLAKAGELF
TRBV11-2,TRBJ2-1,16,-,ASSEGVGWGLAGVEQF
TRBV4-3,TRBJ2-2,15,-,ASSQDPWGGNTGELF
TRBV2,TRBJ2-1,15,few,ASSEALPLLAGNEQF
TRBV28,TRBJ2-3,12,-,AGGVTGSPDTQY
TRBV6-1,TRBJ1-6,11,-,ASTLEGNSPLH